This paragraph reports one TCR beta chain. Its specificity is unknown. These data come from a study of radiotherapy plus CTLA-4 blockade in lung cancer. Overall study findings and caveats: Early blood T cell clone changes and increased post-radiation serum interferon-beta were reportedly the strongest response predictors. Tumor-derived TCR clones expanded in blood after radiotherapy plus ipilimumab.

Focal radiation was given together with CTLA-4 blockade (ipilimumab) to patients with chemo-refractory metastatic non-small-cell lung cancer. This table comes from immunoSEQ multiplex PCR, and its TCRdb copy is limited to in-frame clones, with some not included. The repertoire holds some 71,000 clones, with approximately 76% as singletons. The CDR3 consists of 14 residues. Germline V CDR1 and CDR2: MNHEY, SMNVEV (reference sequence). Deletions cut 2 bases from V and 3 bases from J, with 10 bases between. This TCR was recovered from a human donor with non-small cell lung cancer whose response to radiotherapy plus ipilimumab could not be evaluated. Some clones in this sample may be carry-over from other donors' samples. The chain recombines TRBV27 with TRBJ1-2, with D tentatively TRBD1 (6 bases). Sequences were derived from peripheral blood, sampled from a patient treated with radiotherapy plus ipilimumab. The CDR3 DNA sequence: TGTGCCAGCAGTTTAGGGGGCGGACACTATGGCTACACCTTC. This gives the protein CASSLGGGHYGYTF.